This T cell receptor (beta chain) was profiled in a study of blood T cells in healthy people across ages. CDR1 and CDR2 from the germline V gene are SNHLY and FYNNEI. V lost 8 bases and J lost 7; bases outside the gene matches: 10. This CDR3 comprises 16 residues. Alongside a J-beta primer mix, a sample-barcoded 5' primer served in a second PCR lasting roughly 7 to 11 cycles. TCRdb fed the 5' RACE reads into MiXCR, producing one record per CDR3 protein. The sample holds 800,000 or so distinct CDR3 sequences, roughly 46% seen once. Sequencing was performed on blood. This TCR derives from a man aged 80 or over in good health. The chain is built from TRBV2 and TRBJ2-1; 14 nucleotides align to TRBD2. The CDR3 reads CASLTSGRVEGNEQFF. DNA of the CDR3: TGTGCCAGCCTGACTAGCGGGAGGGTAGAGGGAAATGAGCAGTTCTTC.